The 15 T cell receptor beta chains below were found in one sample sequenced in a study of blood T cell repertoires in COVID-19. Method: immunoSEQ multiplex PCR; TCRdb's copy keeps in-frame clones and lacks some. The sample has 190,000 or so clones; roughly four fifths are singletons. Sequencing was performed on peripheral blood. The receptors originated from a man aged 45-65 years who had recovered from COVID-19.

This clone was observed a few times. This chain joins TRBV7-9 and TRBJ1-5, with 10 bases aligning to TRBD1. Per germline, CDR1 SEHNR and CDR2 FQNEAQ (reference sequence). The CDR3 contains 18 residues. V shed 4 bases, J shed 2 bases, and the junction held 11 bases outside the gene matches. DNA of the CDR3: TGTGCCAGCAGCTCCGGGACAGGGGTTTATGGTGGCAATCAGCCCCAGCATTTT. Encoded protein: CASSSGTGVYGGNQPQHF.

This clone was counted only a few times. The chain is built from TRBV27 and TRBJ2-5; 9 bases align to TRBD2. Germline CDR1 is MNHEY and CDR2 is SMNVEV (reference sequence). V lost 3 bases and J lost 5; bases outside the gene matches: 4. The CDR3 spans 14 residues. In DNA, the CDR3 is TGTGCCAGCAGTTTTAGCGGGAGAAAGGAGACCCAGTACTTC. Protein product: CASSFSGRKETQYF.

A remark on this clone: One end of the junction fails to match germline, which may point to a read error. The chain recombines TRBV4-1 with TRBJ2-1; D ambiguous. The CDR3 extends over 12 amino acids. Germline lookup yields CDR1 MGHRA and CDR2 YSYEKL. The CDR3 region has the DNA TGCGCCAGCAGCCAATTCTCTACCCAAAAGCTCTTC. Translated: CASSQFSTQKLF.

This chain joins TRBV3-1 (or the pseudogene TRBV3-2) and TRBJ1-1; no clear D. This CDR3 region has 16 residues. Trimming took off 2 bases at V and 5 bases at J, with 18 bases between the two ends. From germline, CDR1 is LGHDT and CDR2 YNNKEL (reference sequence). CDR3 sequence: CASSQIGIPLGTEAFF. CDR3 sequence (DNA): TGTGCCAGCAGCCAAATAGGAATACCACTAGGGACTGAAGCTTTCTTT.

The rearrangement uses TRBV2 and TRBJ1-5, with D possibly matching TRBD1 (6 bases). V dropped 2 bases and J dropped 4 bases, with 12 bases sitting between them. This CDR3 spans 15 amino acids. Germline V gene sequence: CDR1 SNHLY, CDR2 FYNNEI. DNA of the CDR3: TGTGCCAGCAGTGAAAGGGCAGGGGTGAATCAGCCCCAGCATTTT. This sequence encodes CASSERAGVNQPQHF.

The rearrangement links TRBV2 to TRBJ2-3, with D maybe TRBD1 (6 bases). This CDR3 comprises 16 residues. The V and J ends lost 5 bases and 2 bases respectively, with 17 bases between them. CDR1 and CDR2 from the germline V gene are SNHLY and FYNNEI. CDR3: CASSPLGDTNTDTQYF. CDR3 coding DNA: TGTGCCAGCAGTCCATTAGGGGACACCAACACAGATACGCAGTATTTT.

The chain has TRBV7-9 and TRBJ1-3, with D possibly TRBD1 on 6 matching bases. Germline V gene lookup returns CDR1 SEHNR and CDR2 FQNEAQ (reference sequence). Trimming pared 4 bases from V and 8 bases from J, leaving 12 bases between. The CDR3 has 13 amino acids. The CDR3 is CASSSLQGDTIYF. For the CDR3, the DNA is TGTGCCAGCAGCTCACTACAGGGAGACACCATATATTTT.

The chain has TRBV19 and TRBJ2-7; 11 positions match TRBD2. CDR1 and CDR2 from the germline V gene are LNHDA and SQIVND (reference sequence). The CDR3 sequence is 19 residues long. Trimming took 6 bases from V and 2 from J; bases not matched to a gene: 18. Here the CDR3 DNA reads TGTGCCAGTAGCGCCGCGGGACCCCGGCTAGCGGGAGGACCCTACGAGCAGTACTTC. This codes for CASSAAGPRLAGGPYEQYF. Combining the CDR3 with reference TRBV19 and TRBJ2-7 gives the whole variable domain DGGITQSPKYLFRKEGQNVTLSCEQNLNHDAMYWYRQDPGQGLRLIYYSQIVNDFQKGDIAEGYSVSREKKESFPLTVTSAQKNPTAFYLCASSAAGPRLAGGPYEQYFGPGTRLTVT.

The chain recombines TRBV5-4 with TRBJ2-7; 7 bases match TRBD1. V dropped 0 bases and J dropped 6; count of bases not matched to a gene: 3. Looked up from germline, CDR1 is SGHNT and CDR2 is YYREEE (reference sequence). CDR3 length: 13 residues. This CDR3 is CASSLVGGSEQYF. Here the CDR3 DNA reads TGTGCCAGCAGCTTGGTAGGGGGCAGCGAGCAGTACTTC.

This clone was observed a handful of times. For the CDR3, the DNA is TGTGCCAGCAGTTCCGACAGGGGTAACACCATATATTTT. This sequence encodes CASSSDRGNTIYF. The chain employs TRBV6-5 and TRBJ1-3; the match to TRBD1 covers 8 bases. V lost 4 bases to trimming and J lost 7 bases; unmatched junction nucleotides: 3. CDR3 length: 13 residues. The germline CDR1 and CDR2 sequences are MNHEY and SVGAGI.

The rearrangement links TRBV11-2 to TRBJ2-3; D might be TRBD2 (5 bases). CDR3 size: 16 residues. The germline V and J ends were trimmed by 4 bases and 1 base, with 15 bases remaining between them. The germline gives CDR1 SGHAT, CDR2 FQNNGV. The CDR3 reads CASSSRTPYGTDTQYF. CDR3 coding DNA: TGTGCCAGCAGCTCTCGGACTCCCTACGGCACAGATACGCAGTATTTT.

Here the CDR3 DNA reads TGTGCCAGCAGTTTTATTTCGCAGATTTACAATGAGCAGTTCTTC. Residues: CASSFISQIYNEQFF. The rearrangement uses TRBV27 and TRBJ2-1, with D uncertain. Germline V gene sequence: CDR1 MNHEY, CDR2 SMNVEV (reference sequence). Trimming took off 3 bases at V and 4 bases at J, with 13 bases between the two ends. This CDR3 is built from 15 residues.

The chain uses TRBV18 and TRBJ2-1; TRBD2 matches 8 bases. Germline V gene sequence: CDR1 KGHSH, CDR2 LQKENI. With 2 bases clipped from V and 9 bases from J, the junction kept 9 bases outside the gene matches. The CDR3 spans 15 residues. CDR3 nucleotide sequence: TGTGCCAGCTCACCAAAGAGGCCAGCGGGAGCTGAGCAGTTCTTC. Its protein is CASSPKRPAGAEQFF.

This chain connects TRBV21-1 to TRBJ2-2; the tabulated D call, TRBD2, remains unverified against the DNA. TRBV21-1 is tagged as a pseudogene. The CDR3 runs to 16 residues. CDR3 DNA: TGTGCCAGCAGCAAAGTAGGGCGGGAGGGCCCTGGGGAGCTGTTTTTT. This gives the protein CASSKVGREGPGELFF.

The chain couples TRBV3-1 (or the pseudogene TRBV3-2) to TRBJ2-2; D possibly corresponds to TRBD1 (5 bases). The germline V gene encodes CDR1 LGHDT and CDR2 YNNKEL (reference sequence). The CDR3 is 15 amino acids. V gave up 5 bases and J gave up 0 bases, with 10 bases separating them. In nucleotides, the CDR3 is TGTGCCAGCAGCAGGACACTTGCGAACACCGGGGAGCTGTTTTTT. Translating gives CASSRTLANTGELFF.